The 2 T cell receptor beta chains in this list originate from one sample, sequenced in a study of CD8 T cells in ankylosing spondylitis. Study-wide results and caveats: For ankylosing spondylitis blood, a TCR beta motif of several highly homologous variants appeared characteristic.

No antigens are known for them. TCRdb redid the calling of the 5' RACE reads with MiXCR, one entry per CDR3 protein. The table records some 700,000 distinct CDR3 sequences, 15% to 20% of them present only once. The sequenced material came from blood, either unsorted or a sorted T cell fraction (not recorded which). The receptors come from a male donor with ankylosing spondylitis.

Of note for this clonotype: This may come from a read error, since a much larger clone is one base off. V gene TRBV29-1 combines with J gene TRBJ2-1; TRBD1 matches at 9 bases. Germline V gene data show CDR1 as SQVTM and CDR2 as ANQGSEA. The CDR3 is made up of 15 amino acids. The V and J ends lost 4 bases and 4 bases, in that order; junction bases with no gene match: 8. CDR3 bases: TGCAGCGTTGGGTGGGGACAGGGAGCTTACAATGAGCAGTTCTTC. As protein: CSVGWGQGAYNEQFF.

This clonotype was observed a few times. V usage is TRBV6-5 and J usage is TRBJ1-6; D ambiguous. The CDR3 loop spans 15 amino acids. Germline V gene lookup returns CDR1 MNHEY and CDR2 SVGAGI. V lost 2 bases and J 6 bases, leaving 11 bases between the germline ends. In nucleotides, the CDR3 is TGTGCCAGCAGTTACCAAGGGCAGCTTAATTCACCCCTCCACTTT. Translating it yields CASSYQGQLNSPLHF.